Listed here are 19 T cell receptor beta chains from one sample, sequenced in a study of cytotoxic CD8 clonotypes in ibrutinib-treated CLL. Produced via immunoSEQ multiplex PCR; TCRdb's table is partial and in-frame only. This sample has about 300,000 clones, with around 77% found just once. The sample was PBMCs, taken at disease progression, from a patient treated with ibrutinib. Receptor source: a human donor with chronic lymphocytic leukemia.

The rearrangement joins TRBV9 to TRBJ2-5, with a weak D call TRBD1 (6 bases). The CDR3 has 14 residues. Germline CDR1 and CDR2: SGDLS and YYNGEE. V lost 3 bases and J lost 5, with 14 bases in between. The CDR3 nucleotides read TGTGCCAGCAGCGGAGGGGGTATCCCGGAGACCCAGTACTTC. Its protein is CASSGGGIPETQYF. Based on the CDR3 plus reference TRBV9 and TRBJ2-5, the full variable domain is DSGVTQTPKHLITATGQRVTLRCSPRSGDLSVYWYQQSLDQGLQFLIQYYNGEERAKGNILERFSAQQFPDLHSELNLSSLELGDSALYFCASSGGGIPETQYFGPGTRLLVL.

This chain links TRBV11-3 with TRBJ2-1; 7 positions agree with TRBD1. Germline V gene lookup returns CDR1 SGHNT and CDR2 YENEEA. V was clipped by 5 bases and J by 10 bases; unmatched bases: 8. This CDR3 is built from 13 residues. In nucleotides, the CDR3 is TGTGCCAGCAGCCTTACAGGGGATTTGGAGCAGTTCTTC. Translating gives CASSLTGDLEQFF.

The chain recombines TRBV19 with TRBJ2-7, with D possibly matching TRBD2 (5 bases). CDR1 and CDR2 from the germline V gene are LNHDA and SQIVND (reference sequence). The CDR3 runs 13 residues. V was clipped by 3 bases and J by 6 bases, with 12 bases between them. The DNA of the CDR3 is TGTGCCAGTAGTATTGGCGGGCTGGGCGAGCAGTACTTC. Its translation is CASSIGGLGEQYF.

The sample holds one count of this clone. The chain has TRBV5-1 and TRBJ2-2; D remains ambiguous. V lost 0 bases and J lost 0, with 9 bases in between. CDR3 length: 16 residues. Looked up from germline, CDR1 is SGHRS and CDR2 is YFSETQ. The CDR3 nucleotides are TGCGCCAGCAGCTTGGCCAGGCTTACGAACACCGGGGAGCTGTTTTTT. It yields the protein CASSLARLTNTGELFF. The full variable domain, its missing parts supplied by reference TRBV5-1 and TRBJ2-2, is KAGVTQTPRYLIKTRGQQVTLSCSPISGHRSVSWYQQTPGQGLQFLFEYFSETQRNKGNFPGRFSGRQFSNSRSEMNVSTLELGDSALYLCASSLARLTNTGELFFGEGSRLTVL.

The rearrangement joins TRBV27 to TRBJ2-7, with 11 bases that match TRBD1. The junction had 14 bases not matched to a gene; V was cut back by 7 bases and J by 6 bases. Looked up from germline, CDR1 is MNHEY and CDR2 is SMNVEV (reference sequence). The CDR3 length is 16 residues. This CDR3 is CASTPRGRDRGSEQYF. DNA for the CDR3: TGTGCCAGCACTCCCCGGGGGAGGGACAGGGGGAGCGAGCAGTACTTC.

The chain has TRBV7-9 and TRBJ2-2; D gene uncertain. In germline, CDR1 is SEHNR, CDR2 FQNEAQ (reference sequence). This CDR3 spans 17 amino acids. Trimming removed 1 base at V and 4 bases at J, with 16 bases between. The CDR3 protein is CASSLVSFGISTGELFF. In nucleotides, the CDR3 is TGTGCCAGCAGCTTAGTTAGTTTTGGCATCTCCACCGGGGAGCTGTTTTTT. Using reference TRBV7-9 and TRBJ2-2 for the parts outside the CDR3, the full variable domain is DTGVSQNPRHKITKRGQNVTFRCDPISEHNRLYWYRQTLGQGPEFLTYFQNEAQLEKSRLLSDRFSAERPKGSFSTLEIQRTEQGDSAMYLCASSLVSFGISTGELFFGEGSRLTVL.

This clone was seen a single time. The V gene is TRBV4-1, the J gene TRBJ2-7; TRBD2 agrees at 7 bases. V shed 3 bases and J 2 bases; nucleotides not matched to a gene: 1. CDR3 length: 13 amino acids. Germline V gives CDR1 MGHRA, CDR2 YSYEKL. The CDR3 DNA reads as TGCGCCAGCAGCCACCGGGGGGCCTACGAGCAGTACTTC. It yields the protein CASSHRGAYEQYF.

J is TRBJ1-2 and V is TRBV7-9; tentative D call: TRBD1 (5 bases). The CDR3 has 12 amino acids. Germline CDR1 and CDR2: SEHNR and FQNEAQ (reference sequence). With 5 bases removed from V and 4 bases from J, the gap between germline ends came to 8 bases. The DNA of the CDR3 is TGTGCCAGCAGCCGGGACGGCTATGGCTACACCTTC. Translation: CASSRDGYGYTF. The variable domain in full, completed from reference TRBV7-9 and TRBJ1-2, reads DTGVSQNPRHKITKRGQNVTFRCDPISEHNRLYWYRQTLGQGPEFLTYFQNEAQLEKSRLLSDRFSAERPKGSFSTLEIQRTEQGDSAMYLCASSRDGYGYTFGSGTRLTVV.

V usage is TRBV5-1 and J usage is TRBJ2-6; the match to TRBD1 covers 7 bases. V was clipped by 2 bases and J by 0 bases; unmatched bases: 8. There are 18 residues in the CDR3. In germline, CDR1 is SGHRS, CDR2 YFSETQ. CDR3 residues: CASSFRQGLNSGANVLTF. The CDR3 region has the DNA TGCGCCAGCAGCTTCCGACAGGGCCTCAACTCTGGGGCCAACGTCCTGACTTTC.

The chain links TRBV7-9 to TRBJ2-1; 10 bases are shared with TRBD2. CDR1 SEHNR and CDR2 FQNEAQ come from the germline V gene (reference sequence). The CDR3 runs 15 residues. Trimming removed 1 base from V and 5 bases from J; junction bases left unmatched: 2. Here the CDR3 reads CASSLGTSGDNEQFF. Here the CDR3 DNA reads TGTGCCAGCAGCTTAGGGACTAGCGGAGACAATGAGCAGTTCTTC. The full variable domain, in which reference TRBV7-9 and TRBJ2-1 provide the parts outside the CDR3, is DTGVSQNPRHKITKRGQNVTFRCDPISEHNRLYWYRQTLGQGPEFLTYFQNEAQLEKSRLLSDRFSAERPKGSFSTLEIQRTEQGDSAMYLCASSLGTSGDNEQFFGPGTRLTVL.

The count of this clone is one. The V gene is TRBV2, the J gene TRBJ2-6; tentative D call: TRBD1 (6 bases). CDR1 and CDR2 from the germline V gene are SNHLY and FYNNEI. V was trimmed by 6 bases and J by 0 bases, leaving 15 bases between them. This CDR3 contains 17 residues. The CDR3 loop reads CASRLTGAHSGANVLTF. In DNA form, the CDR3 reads TGTGCCAGCAGACTGACAGGAGCACACTCTGGGGCCAACGTCCTGACTTTC. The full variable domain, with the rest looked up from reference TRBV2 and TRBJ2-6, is EPEVTQTPSHQVTQMGQEVILRCVPISNHLYFYWYRQILGQKVEFLVSFYNNEISEKSEIFDDQFSVERPDGSNFTLKIRSTKLEDSAMYFCASRLTGAHSGANVLTFGAGSRLTVL.

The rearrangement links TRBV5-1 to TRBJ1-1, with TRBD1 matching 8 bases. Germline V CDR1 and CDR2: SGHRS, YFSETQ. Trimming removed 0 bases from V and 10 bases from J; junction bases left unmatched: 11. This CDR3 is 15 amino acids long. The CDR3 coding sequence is TGCGCCAGCAGCTTGGTCCCACAGGGGGAGCTGGGAGCTTTCTTT. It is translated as CASSLVPQGELGAFF.

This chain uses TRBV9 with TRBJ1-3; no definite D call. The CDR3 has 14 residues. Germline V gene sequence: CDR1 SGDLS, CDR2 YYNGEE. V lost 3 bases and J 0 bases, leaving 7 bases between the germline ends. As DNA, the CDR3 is TGTGCCAGCAGCGCCCACTTCTCTGGAAACACCATATATTTT. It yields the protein CASSAHFSGNTIYF.

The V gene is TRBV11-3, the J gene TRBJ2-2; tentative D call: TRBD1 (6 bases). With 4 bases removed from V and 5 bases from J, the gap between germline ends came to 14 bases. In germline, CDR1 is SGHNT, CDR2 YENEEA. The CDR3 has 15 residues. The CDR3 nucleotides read TGTGCCAGCAGCTATAGGGGGTTAGGAACCGGGGAGCTGTTTTTT. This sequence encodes CASSYRGLGTGELFF.

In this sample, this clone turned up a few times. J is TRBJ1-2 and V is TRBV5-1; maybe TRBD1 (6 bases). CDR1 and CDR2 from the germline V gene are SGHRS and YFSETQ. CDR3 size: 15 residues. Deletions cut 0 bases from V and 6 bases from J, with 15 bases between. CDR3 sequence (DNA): TGCGCCAGCAGCTTGGGGGGGACACTCTCTCATGGCTACACCTTC. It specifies CASSLGGTLSHGYTF. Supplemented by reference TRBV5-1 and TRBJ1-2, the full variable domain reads KAGVTQTPRYLIKTRGQQVTLSCSPISGHRSVSWYQQTPGQGLQFLFEYFSETQRNKGNFPGRFSGRQFSNSRSEMNVSTLELGDSALYLCASSLGGTLSHGYTFGSGTRLTVV.

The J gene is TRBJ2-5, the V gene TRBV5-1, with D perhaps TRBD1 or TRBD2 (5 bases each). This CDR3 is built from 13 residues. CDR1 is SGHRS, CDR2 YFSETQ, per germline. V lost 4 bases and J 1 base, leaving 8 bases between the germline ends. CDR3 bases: TGCGCCAGCAGCCCCGGGACCCAAGAGACCCAGTACTTC. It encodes CASSPGTQETQYF.

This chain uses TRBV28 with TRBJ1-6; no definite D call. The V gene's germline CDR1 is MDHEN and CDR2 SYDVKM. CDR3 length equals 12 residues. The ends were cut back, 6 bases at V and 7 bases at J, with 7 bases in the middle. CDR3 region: CASSLSNSPLHF. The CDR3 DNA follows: TGTGCCAGCAGCCTCTCCAATTCACCCCTCCACTTT.

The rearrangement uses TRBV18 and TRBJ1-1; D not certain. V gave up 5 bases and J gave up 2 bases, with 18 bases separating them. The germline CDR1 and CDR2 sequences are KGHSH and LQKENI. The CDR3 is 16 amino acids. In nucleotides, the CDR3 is TGTGCCAGCTCAGCCCGGAGTACGGGTTACAACACTGAAGCTTTCTTT. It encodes CASSARSTGYNTEAFF.

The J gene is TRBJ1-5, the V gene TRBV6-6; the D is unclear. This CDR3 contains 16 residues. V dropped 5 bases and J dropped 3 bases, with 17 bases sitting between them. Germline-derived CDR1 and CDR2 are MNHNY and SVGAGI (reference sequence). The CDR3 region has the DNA TGTGCCAGCAGTAAATCGGGTTCCACCGCCAATCAGCCCCAGCATTTT. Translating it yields CASSKSGSTANQPQHF.